This TCR beta chain was recovered during a study of blood T cell repertoires in COVID-19. The authors' processing: How many nucleated cells were present was estimated from reference gene primer amplification. Clones were read by immunoSEQ multiplex PCR, and TCRdb kept only the in-frame ones, dropping some. V and J calls and clone size come straight from that table; D and trimming were deduced from the DNA. The table lists about 160,000 clones, around four fifths of them singletons. The CDR3 length is 14 residues. The sequence was collected from a human donor in a cohort sampled during active COVID-19. The chain uses TRBV21-1 and TRBJ2-5; the DNA was not used to check the table's D call, TRBD2. TRBV21-1 is flagged as a pseudogene. Material for sequencing was peripheral blood. The CDR3 here is CASSKEAGQETQYF. The CDR3 coding sequence is TGTGCCAGCAGCAAAGAGGCGGGGCAAGAGACCCAGTACTTC.